These 22 T cell receptor beta chains came from one sample sequenced in a study of blood T cell repertoires in COVID-19. Only in-frame clones appear in the TCRdb table, and some are missing; sequencing was by immunoSEQ multiplex PCR. The data show over 200,000 clones, 86% seen once. Material for sequencing was PBMCs or T cells enriched from blood (not recorded which). These receptors came from a woman aged 50 to 60 in a cohort exposed to, infected with or recovered from COVID-19 (not recorded which).

V gene TRBV7-2 combines with J gene TRBJ2-3; no clear D gene. The CDR3 contains 12 residues. The V and J ends lost 5 bases and 4 bases respectively, with 7 bases between them. Germline CDR1 is SGHTA and CDR2 is FQGNSA. CDR3 region: CASSPTSDTQYF. Here the CDR3 DNA reads TGTGCCAGCAGCCCAACTTCAGATACGCAGTATTTT.

The CDR3 sequence is CASSLGTSGGGGEQFF. Written as DNA, the CDR3 is TGTGCCAGCAGCTTAGGTACTAGCGGGGGGGGAGGTGAGCAGTTCTTC. The rearrangement links TRBV11-3 to TRBJ2-1, with 13 positions matching TRBD2. Germline trimming cut 1 base from V and 9 bases from J; bases unmatched to any gene: 6. CDR1 SGHNT and CDR2 YENEEA come from the germline V gene. The CDR3 extends over 16 amino acids.

CDR3 protein: CASSSGGEVYGYTF. The CDR3 DNA reads as TGTGCCAGCAGCTCAGGGGGCGAGGTCTATGGCTACACCTTC. The V call is TRBV5-5, the J call TRBJ1-2; 8 bases fit TRBD1. CDR1 SGHKS and CDR2 YYEKEE come from the germline V gene (reference sequence). The trim removed 3 bases at V and 4 bases at J, leaving 5 bases unmatched. There are 14 residues in the CDR3.

For the CDR3, the DNA is TGTGCCAGCCTACGAGGGGGGGCAAACACCGGGGAGCTGTTTTTT. Protein: CASLRGGANTGELFF. V usage is TRBV6-5 and J usage is TRBJ2-2; D might be TRBD2 (7 bases). Trimming removed 8 bases at V and 2 bases at J, with 15 bases between. Germline CDR1 reads MNHEY; CDR2 reads SVGAGI. The CDR3 totals 15 residues.

The DNA for the CDR3 is TGTGCCAGCTCCCTGGGGGGGGGCGGTCAGCCCCAGCATTTT. This translates into CASSLGGGGQPQHF. The chain uses TRBV2 and TRBJ1-5; D may be TRBD1 (6 bases). Germline CDR1 and CDR2: SNHLY and FYNNEI. Deletions cut 8 bases from V and 6 bases from J, with 17 bases between. CDR3 length equals 14 residues.

The V and J genes are TRBV12-3 or TRBV12-4 and TRBJ1-6; D is possibly TRBD1 (5 bases). The CDR3 is made up of 13 amino acids. V was pared by 6 bases and J by 3 bases, with 6 bases between. The CDR3 loop reads CASRGLYNSPLHF. As DNA, the CDR3 is TGTGCCAGCAGGGGACTCTATAATTCACCCCTCCACTTT.

The chain carries TRBV29-1 and TRBJ1-1; D is uncertain. Germline CDR1 SQVTM, CDR2 ANQGSEA. The V gene lost 0 bases and the J gene lost 8 bases, with 19 bases spanning the gap. This CDR3 is built from 15 residues. The CDR3 protein is CSVEDLDTGGREAFF. Written as DNA, the CDR3 is TGCAGCGTTGAAGATCTCGATACCGGAGGGAGAGAAGCTTTCTTT.

The chain joins TRBV11-1 to TRBJ2-1; the D gene is possibly TRBD2 (7 bases). From germline, CDR1 is SGHAT and CDR2 FQDESV (reference sequence). The V end was cut by 5 bases, the J end by 9 bases, with 17 bases between. The CDR3 loop spans 14 amino acids. CDR3 sequence reads: CASSGGAVTIEQFF. The CDR3 coding sequence is TGTGCCAGCAGCGGGGGGGCCGTAACTATTGAGCAGTTCTTC.

The rearrangement links TRBV5-6 to TRBJ2-7; 14 bases line up with TRBD2. The germline CDR1 and CDR2 sequences are SGHDT and YYEEEE. This CDR3 has 16 amino acids. V dropped 3 bases and J dropped 4; count of bases not matched to a gene: 6. The CDR3 DNA is TGTGCCAGCAGCTCCGGGACTAGCGGGGGATTGTACGAGCAGTACTTC. Protein product: CASSSGTSGGLYEQYF.

V and J are TRBV18 and TRBJ1-2; weak D call: TRBD1 (6 bases). This CDR3 is built from 15 residues. In germline, CDR1 is KGHSH, CDR2 LQKENI. V shed 1 base and J shed 6 bases, with 15 bases lying between them. CDR3 region: CASSPQNMGAHGYTF. The CDR3 bases are TGTGCCAGCTCACCACAGAATATGGGGGCCCATGGCTACACCTTC.

This sequence joins TRBV11-2 and TRBJ2-1; tentatively, D is TRBD2 (6 bases). The CDR3 length is 16 residues. Deletions cut 2 bases from V and 8 bases from J, with 19 bases between. Germline lookup yields CDR1 SGHAT and CDR2 FQNNGV. In DNA form, the CDR3 reads TGTGCCAGCAGCTTAAGTTGGGGACTGGCTCGGGATGAGCAGTTCTTC. It codes for CASSLSWGLARDEQFF.

This clone was counted a single time. J is TRBJ2-3 and V is TRBV5-8; D gene ambiguous. The germline CDR1 and CDR2 sequences are SGHTS and YDEGEE. The CDR3 consists of 16 residues. Trimming took 0 bases from V and 9 from J, leaving 20 bases between them. The CDR3 region has the DNA TGTGCCAGCAGCTTGGACCCCGGTGAGATGGGCTCCACGCAGTATTTT. Encoded protein: CASSLDPGEMGSTQYF.

The chain uses TRBV19 and TRBJ1-2; D not certain. V lost 0 bases and J 5 bases, leaving 13 bases between the germline ends. CDR1 and CDR2 (germline): LNHDA, SQIVND (reference sequence). This CDR3 has 15 residues. This CDR3 is CASSIDGSLPYGYTF. CDR3 in DNA: TGTGCCAGTAGTATAGACGGGTCTTTGCCTTATGGCTACACCTTC.

This clone was seen once. The DNA for the CDR3 is TGTGCCAGCAGTTTTGGAGCGGATACGCAGTATTTT. Its translation: CASSFGADTQYF. The V gene is TRBV27, the J gene TRBJ2-3, with D hard to call. The germline V gene has CDR1 MNHEY and CDR2 SMNVEV (reference sequence). This CDR3 spans 12 amino acids. V shed 3 bases and J shed 6 bases, with 7 bases lying between them.

The chain recombines TRBV5-1 with TRBJ2-2; 9 bases are shared with TRBD2. J lost 4 bases, V lost 0 bases, and 1 base had no gene match. The length of the CDR3 is 15 residues. Germline CDR1 and CDR2: SGHRS and YFSETQ. CDR3: CASSLASGVTGELFF. In nucleotides, the CDR3 is TGCGCCAGCAGCTTGGCTAGCGGGGTCACCGGGGAGCTGTTTTTT.

The V call is TRBV10-3, the J call TRBJ2-3; possibly TRBD1 for D (6 bases). Germline V gene sequence: CDR1 ENHRY, CDR2 SYGVKD. There are 14 residues in the CDR3. V lost 9 bases and J 6 bases, leaving 19 bases between the germline ends. CDR3 sequence (DNA): TGTGCCATTTCTACGCCAGGGGTTACGGATACGCAGTATTTT. Residues: CAISTPGVTDTQYF.

V is TRBV5-4 and J is TRBJ2-1; possibly TRBD2 for D (6 bases). Deletions cut 2 bases from V and 8 bases from J, with 14 bases between. Per germline, CDR1 SGHNT and CDR2 YYREEE (reference sequence). There are 14 residues in the CDR3. The DNA for the CDR3 is TGTGCCAGCAGCTTACGGTCGGGGGATTATGAGCAGTTCTTC. This translates into CASSLRSGDYEQFF. The full variable domain, in which reference TRBV5-4 and TRBJ2-1 provide the parts outside the CDR3, is ETGVTQSPTHLIKTRGQQVTLRCSSQSGHNTVSWYQQALGQGPQFIFQYYREEENGRGNFPPRFSGLQFPNYSSELNVNALELDDSALYLCASSLRSGDYEQFFGPGTRLTVL.

The rearrangement joins TRBV10-3 to TRBJ1-3; D perhaps matches TRBD1 (6 bases). This CDR3 spans 14 amino acids. CDR1 and CDR2 from the germline V gene are ENHRY and SYGVKD. Trimming cost V 4 bases and J 4 bases, with 11 bases left between them. The CDR3 DNA reads as TGTGCCATCAGTGCGCCGGGACAAGGAAACACCATATATTTT. This codes for CAISAPGQGNTIYF.

Worth noting for this clone: Other DNA sequences in this sample translate to the same CDR3. This chain uses TRBV5-1 with TRBJ2-7, with D possibly matching TRBD2 (5 bases). Germline loops: CDR1 SGHRS, CDR2 YFSETQ. This CDR3 contains 14 residues. V lost 0 bases to trimming and J lost 2 bases, with 9 bases between them. CDR3 bases: TGCGCCAGCAGCTTGGGGACTGGAACCTACGAGCAGTACTTC. Translated: CASSLGTGTYEQYF.

In nucleotides, the CDR3 is TGCAGCGACTCGGGGGGCGCGGGCTACACCTTC. This codes for CSDSGGAGYTF. The chain uses TRBV29-1 and TRBJ1-2; a weak D match, TRBD1 (6 bases). CDR1 and CDR2 from the germline V gene are SQVTM and ANQGSEA. The length of the CDR3 is 11 residues. Trimming took off 7 bases at V and 8 bases at J, with 14 bases between the two ends. Drawing the rest from reference TRBV29-1 and TRBJ1-2, the complete variable domain is SAVISQKPSRDICQRGTSLTIQCQVDSQVTMMFWYRQQPGQSLTLIATANQGSEATYESGFVIDKFPISRPNLTFSTLTVSNMSPEDSSIYLCSDSGGAGYTFGSGTRLTVV.

The genes are TRBV7-3 and TRBJ2-2; D is ambiguous. There are 14 residues in the CDR3. Germline lookup yields CDR1 SGHTA and CDR2 FQGTGA. V was shortened by 11 bases and J by 3 bases, with 16 bases between the two germline ends. CDR3 loop: CASRLVEDTGELFF. CDR3 nucleotides: TGTGCCTCCCGTCTCGTAGAGGACACCGGGGAGCTGTTTTTT.

The genes are TRBV7-3 and TRBJ2-2; TRBD2 might be the D (5 bases). Germline V gene lookup returns CDR1 SGHTA and CDR2 FQGTGA. Trimming cost V 8 bases and J 3 bases, with 7 bases left between them. The CDR3 runs to 12 residues. CDR3 bases: TGTGCCAGCTCAGCGGACACCGGGGAGCTGTTTTTT. Translating gives CASSADTGELFF.